This T cell receptor (beta chain) was sequenced during a study of control samples from healthy donors and cancer patients. TCRdb's table, derived via immunoSEQ multiplex PCR, lists solely in-frame clones and lacks some. The sample lists 200,000 to 250,000 clones; about 93% were seen once. This CDR3 contains 10 residues. Trimming pared 6 bases from V and 8 bases from J, leaving 7 bases between. CDR1 MDHEN and CDR2 SYDVKM come from the germline V gene. This chain links TRBV28 with TRBJ1-2; no firm D call. The source is a man over 45 in good health. The sequenced sample consisted of blood. As DNA, the CDR3 is TGTGCCAGCAGATCAATGGGCTACACCTTC. Translation gives CASRSMGYTF.